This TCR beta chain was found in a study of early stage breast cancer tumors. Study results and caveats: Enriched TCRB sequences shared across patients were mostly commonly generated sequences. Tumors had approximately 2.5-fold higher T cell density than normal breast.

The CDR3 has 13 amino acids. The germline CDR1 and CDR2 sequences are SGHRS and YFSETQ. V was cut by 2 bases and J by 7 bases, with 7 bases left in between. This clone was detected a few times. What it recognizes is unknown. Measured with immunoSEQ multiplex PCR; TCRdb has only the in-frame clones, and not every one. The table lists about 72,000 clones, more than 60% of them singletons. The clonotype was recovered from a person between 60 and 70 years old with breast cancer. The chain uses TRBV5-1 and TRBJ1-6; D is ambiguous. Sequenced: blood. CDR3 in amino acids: CASSLGANSPLHF. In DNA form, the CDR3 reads TGCGCCAGCAGCTTAGGAGCGAATTCACCCCTCCACTTT.